Below are 19 T cell receptor beta chains sequenced from a single sample in a study of T cell clones after liver transplantation. Assay used: immunoSEQ multiplex PCR; TCRdb lists only in-frame clones, some missing. The sample lists nearly 25,000 clones; about 70% were seen once. The starting material was CD4+ T cells from blood, obtained before liver transplant. These receptors were obtained from a human donor who received a liver transplant.

This chain links TRBV11-3 with TRBJ1-1; D is ambiguous. Germline V lookup: CDR1 SGHNT, CDR2 YENEEA. Trimming cost V 5 bases and J 4 bases, with 8 bases left between them. This CDR3 has 12 residues. In DNA, the CDR3 is TGTGCCAGCAGCCTACTGGGCACTGAAGCTTTCTTT. The encoded protein is CASSLLGTEAFF.

V and J are TRBV5-1 and TRBJ2-5; TRBD2 matches 9 bases. The J call may not be correct, given that the DNA end is closer to TRBJ2-7. CDR3 length equals 17 residues. Germline V CDR1 and CDR2: SGHRS, YFSETQ. CDR3 sequence (DNA): TGCGCCAGCAGCTCGTCCGTCCAGCGGGGGGTAATCTACGAGCAGTACTTC. This sequence encodes CASSSSVQRGVIYEQYF.

The rearrangement uses TRBV2 and TRBJ2-3; 8 bases fit TRBD2. Germline V gene data show CDR1 as SNHLY and CDR2 as FYNNEI. The CDR3 extends over 14 amino acids. The V gene end was trimmed by 6 bases and the J gene end by 4 bases; junction bases not matched to a gene: 6. The CDR3 nucleotides read TGTGCCAGCAGGTCTACGGGGGGGGCAGATACGCAGTATTTT. It is translated as CASRSTGGADTQYF.

V gene TRBV6-1 combines with J gene TRBJ1-2; maybe TRBD1 (5 bases). The CDR3 totals 13 residues. V shed 5 bases and J shed 7 bases, with 14 bases lying between them. CDR1 and CDR2 (germline): MNHNS, SASEGT. The CDR3 nucleotides read TGTGCCAGCAGTAACCCCACGACAGTTGGCTACACCTTC. As protein: CASSNPTTVGYTF.

The V and J genes are TRBV28 and TRBJ1-4; D is ambiguous. CDR1 is MDHEN, CDR2 SYDVKM, per germline. The CDR3 contains 14 residues. Between the trimmed V and J ends, which lost 3 bases and 7 bases, there was a span of 12 bases. The CDR3 nucleotides are TGTGCCAGCAGTTTGGGCAGGAGCGGTGAAAAACTGTTTTTT. Translating gives CASSLGRSGEKLFF.

This sequence joins TRBV28 and TRBJ2-3; D gene unclear. The germline CDR1 and CDR2 sequences are MDHEN and SYDVKM. V gave up 7 bases and J gave up 2 bases, with 16 bases separating them. The CDR3 length is 15 residues. The CDR3 loop is CASTLDQAYTDTQYF. The DNA for the CDR3 is TGTGCCAGCACCCTGGACCAGGCCTACACAGATACGCAGTATTTT.

The J gene is TRBJ2-3, the V gene TRBV9, with D hard to call. The CDR3 contains 15 residues. Trimming left V 2 bases short and J 0 bases short, with 10 bases between. Germline assignment: CDR1 SGDLS and CDR2 YYNGEE. CDR3 protein: CASSVGQTSTDTQYF. CDR3 sequence (DNA): TGTGCCAGCAGCGTCGGTCAGACTAGCACAGATACGCAGTATTTT.

V is TRBV25-1 and J is TRBJ1-4; D gene unclear. The CDR3 extends over 14 amino acids. The germline CDR1 and CDR2 sequences are MGHDK and SYGVNS. The V and J ends lost 2 bases and 5 bases respectively, with 9 bases between them. CDR3 residues: CASSEHTQNEKLFF. CDR3 sequence (DNA): TGTGCCAGCAGTGAACACACGCAGAATGAAAAACTGTTTTTT.

The rearrangement uses TRBV5-1 and TRBJ1-2; 7 nucleotides agree with TRBD1. CDR1 and CDR2 from the germline V gene are SGHRS and YFSETQ. This CDR3 has 14 amino acids. V lost 5 bases and J lost 2; bases outside the gene matches: 6. The chain's CDR3 is CASSPDRVNYGYTF. In DNA, the CDR3 is TGCGCCAGCAGTCCCGACAGGGTCAACTATGGCTACACCTTC.

The gene calls are TRBV7-2 and TRBJ2-7; maybe TRBD2 (5 bases). Germline-derived CDR1 and CDR2 are SGHTA and FQGNSA. This CDR3 is 14 amino acids long. The V gene lost 1 base and the J gene lost 0 bases, with 7 bases spanning the gap. DNA for the CDR3: TGTGCCAGCAGCTTAGTAGGACTCTCCTACGAGCAGTACTTC. It yields the protein CASSLVGLSYEQYF.

V usage is TRBV25-1 and J usage is TRBJ1-1, with TRBD1 as a possible D gene (5 bases). Trimming took 4 bases from V and 4 from J, leaving 13 bases between them. This CDR3 has 14 residues. CDR1 is MGHDK, CDR2 SYGVNS, per germline. The CDR3 DNA reads as TGTGCCAGCAGTGTCACGGGGCTGAGCACTGAAGCTTTCTTT. This translates into CASSVTGLSTEAFF.

The chain recombines TRBV7-2 with TRBJ2-5; 7 positions match TRBD2. The CDR3 is 14 residues long. Germline lookup yields CDR1 SGHTA and CDR2 FQGNSA. V lost 8 bases to trimming and J lost 3 bases; unmatched junction nucleotides: 9. CDR3 protein: CASDLGGTKETQYF. In DNA form, the CDR3 reads TGTGCCAGCGACCTGGGGGGGACTAAAGAGACCCAGTACTTC.

The gene calls are TRBV5-1 and TRBJ1-1; 9 bases match TRBD1. J was trimmed by 2 bases and V by 0 bases; bases with no gene match: 11. Germline V lookup: CDR1 SGHRS, CDR2 YFSETQ. The CDR3 is made up of 18 amino acids. CDR3 in DNA: TGCGCCAGCAGCTTGGCTCAAAAACAGGGGGCCGTTAACACTGAAGCTTTCTTT. Amino acids: CASSLAQKQGAVNTEAFF.

The chain uses TRBV18 and TRBJ2-5; 13 bases are shared with TRBD2. The CDR3 has 15 residues. Germline V gene data show CDR1 as KGHSH and CDR2 as LQKENI. J was trimmed by 3 bases and V by 6 bases; bases with no gene match: 4. CDR3 sequence (DNA): TGTGCCAGCTCGCCCGGGACTAGCGGGAAAGAGACCCAGTACTTC. It codes for CASSPGTSGKETQYF.

This chain connects TRBV7-2 to TRBJ2-1; 7 positions agree with TRBD2. The CDR3 runs 13 residues. V was clipped by 8 bases and J by 6 bases; unmatched bases: 7. Germline CDR1 and CDR2: SGHTA and FQGNSA. CDR3 amino acids: CASRSSGANEQFF. CDR3 bases: TGTGCCAGCCGATCGAGCGGGGCCAATGAGCAGTTCTTC.

The chain combines TRBV6-6 with TRBJ2-4; 7 bases align to TRBD2. This CDR3 is built from 15 residues. Germline CDR1 and CDR2: MNHNY and SVGAGI (reference sequence). V lost 2 bases and J lost 4; bases outside the gene matches: 5. The CDR3 loop is CASSYGRGEKNIQYF. The CDR3 bases are TGTGCCAGCAGTTACGGGAGGGGCGAAAAAAACATTCAGTACTTC.

This clone was recorded once. This chain joins TRBV11-3 and TRBJ2-7, with TRBD2 matching 13 bases. Germline lookup yields CDR1 SGHNT and CDR2 YENEEA. The ends lost 5 bases at V and 5 bases at J; junction bases unmatched: 6. The CDR3 extends over 15 amino acids. The CDR3: CASSQGGLAGHEQYV. The DNA of the CDR3 is TGTGCCAGCAGCCAAGGGGGACTAGCGGGACACGAGCAGTACGTC.

This chain uses TRBV2 with TRBJ1-6; 10 bases match TRBD1. Germline lookup yields CDR1 SNHLY and CDR2 FYNNEI. Trimming removed 0 bases from V and 4 bases from J; junction bases left unmatched: 12. The CDR3 totals 20 residues. The CDR3 sequence: CASSEAQNYGTGAYNSPLHF. DNA of the CDR3: TGTGCCAGCAGTGAAGCTCAGAATTATGGGACAGGGGCTTATAATTCACCCCTCCACTTT.

V is TRBV5-1 and J is TRBJ2-2; 8 nucleotides line up with TRBD1. The CDR3 length is 16 residues. Germline CDR1 is SGHRS and CDR2 is YFSETQ. V was clipped by 4 bases and J by 5 bases; unmatched bases: 10. CDR3 nucleotide sequence: TGCGCCAGCAGCATGGCTCGGACAGGGCTTACCGGGGAGCTGTTTTTT. Translation: CASSMARTGLTGELFF.